Each of the 25 T cell receptor beta chains below was sequenced from the same sample in a study of cytomegalovirus exposure and HLA in healthy donors. In the PCR, 60 Vbeta and 13 Jbeta primers were used. TCRdb's copy holds only in-frame clones and misses some; the assay was immunoSEQ multiplex PCR. Of about 140,000 clones in the sample, 80% are singletons; the top ten hold 2.5% to 3.5%. Input material: PBMCs. These receptors all stem from a woman between 25 and 40 years old in good health and CMV-seronegative.

The chain recombines TRBV7-3 with TRBJ1-1, with no clear D. The V end lost 4 bases, the J end lost 6 bases, and 18 bases lay between the germline ends. This CDR3 region has 15 residues. Germline CDR1 reads SGHTA; CDR2 reads FQGTGA. The CDR3 region is CASSSVGSRGSEAFF. DNA for the CDR3: TGTGCCAGCAGCTCAGTTGGTTCTCGAGGATCTGAAGCTTTCTTT.

This clone was detected a few times. J is TRBJ1-1 and V is TRBV6-5; 8 positions match TRBD1. The CDR3 sequence is 14 residues long. V lost 6 bases, J lost 5 bases, and 8 bases stayed unmatched. CDR1 is MNHEY and CDR2 is SVGAGI in the germline V gene. The CDR3 region is CASRRDRRLTEAFF. For the CDR3, the DNA is TGTGCCAGCAGGCGGGACAGGCGATTAACTGAAGCTTTCTTT.

The chain joins TRBV5-1 to TRBJ2-5; TRBD1 matches at 9 bases. Trimming removed 10 bases from V and 3 bases from J; junction bases left unmatched: 13. This CDR3 spans 15 amino acids. CDR1 and CDR2 from the germline V gene are SGHRS and YFSETQ. CDR3 in amino acids: CASQAGTGPEETQYF. DNA of the CDR3: TGCGCCTCGCAGGCCGGGACAGGGCCTGAAGAGACCCAGTACTTC.

The chain recombines TRBV10-2 with TRBJ2-5, with D unclear. The V gene lost 0 bases and the J gene lost 5 bases, with 7 bases spanning the gap. Germline values: CDR1 WSHSY, CDR2 SAAADI. This CDR3 has 13 amino acids. CDR3 coding DNA: TGCGCCAGCAGTGAGTCGACTGGGGAGACCCAGTACTTC. Translated: CASSESTGETQYF.

Regarding this clone: Other nucleotide sequences from this sample produce the same CDR3. The chain uses TRBV20-1 and TRBJ1-2; TRBD1 agrees at 7 bases. CDR1 DFQATT and CDR2 SNEGSKA come from the germline V gene (reference sequence). This CDR3 has 11 amino acids. J lost 8 bases, V lost 4 bases, and 4 bases had no gene match. The CDR3 protein is CSATGGRGYTF. CDR3 DNA sequence: TGCAGTGCTACAGGGGGTCGAGGCTACACCTTC.

The CDR3 DNA reads TGCGCCAGCAGCTTGGCCTATTTGGCAGGGCTAAACACAGATACGCAGTATTTT. Translation: CASSLAYLAGLNTDTQYF. V and J are TRBV5-1 and TRBJ2-3, with a possible D match to TRBD1 (5 bases). Germline V gene data show CDR1 as SGHRS and CDR2 as YFSETQ. The germline V and J ends were trimmed by 0 bases and 2 bases, with 19 bases remaining between them. This CDR3 has 18 residues.

The chain carries TRBV29-1 and TRBJ2-3; 12 bases fit TRBD1. Germline V gives CDR1 SQVTM, CDR2 ANQGSEA. The CDR3 consists of 15 residues. The V gene end was trimmed by 7 bases and the J gene end by 1 base; junction bases not matched to a gene: 6. Written as DNA, the CDR3 is TGCAGCGCCAAAGGGACAGGGGGCCGCACAGATACGCAGTATTTT. Translation gives CSAKGTGGRTDTQYF.

The chain joins TRBV7-6 to TRBJ2-1; TRBD2 matches 10 bases. This CDR3 has 15 amino acids. In germline, CDR1 is SGHVS, CDR2 FNYEAQ. The trim removed 3 bases at V and 9 bases at J, leaving 8 bases unmatched. The CDR3 sequence is CASSFTSGTISEQFF. As DNA, the CDR3 is TGTGCCAGCAGCTTCACTAGCGGGACTATTTCTGAGCAGTTCTTC.

The chain has TRBV19 and TRBJ2-1, with 9 nucleotides matching TRBD2. CDR1 is LNHDA and CDR2 is SQIVND in the germline V gene (reference sequence). The CDR3 length is 15 residues. The V segment lost 5 bases and the J segment 5 bases; nucleotides outside the gene matches: 7. CDR3 sequence reads: CASSQIAGADNEQFF. The CDR3 DNA reads TGTGCCAGTAGTCAAATAGCGGGAGCAGACAATGAGCAGTTCTTC.

This chain links TRBV15 with TRBJ1-4, with TRBD1 identical over 8 bases. The CDR3 has 15 residues. CDR1 LNHNV and CDR2 YYDKDF come from the germline V gene (reference sequence). V lost 2 bases to trimming and J lost 4 bases; unmatched junction nucleotides: 3. The CDR3 DNA reads TGTGCCACCAGCAGAAGGACAGGGCTTAATGAAAAACTGTTTTTT. This encodes CATSRRTGLNEKLFF.

The chain carries TRBV29-1 and TRBJ2-3; TRBD2 matches at 13 bases. The length of the CDR3 is 15 residues. V dropped 6 bases and J dropped 6; count of bases not matched to a gene: 9. The germline gives CDR1 SQVTM, CDR2 ANQGSEA. CDR3 loop: CSVERTSGRSDTQYF. CDR3 nucleotides: TGCAGCGTCGAGAGGACTAGCGGGAGATCGGATACGCAGTATTTT.

CDR3: CASSWGTVNEQFF. CDR3 coding DNA: TGTGCCAGCAGCTGGGGGACAGTCAACGAGCAGTTCTTC. The chain is built from TRBV7-9 and TRBJ2-1, with TRBD1 identical over 7 bases. CDR3 size: 13 residues. Germline V gene lookup returns CDR1 SEHNR and CDR2 FQNEAQ (reference sequence). J was trimmed by 10 bases and V by 4 bases; bases with no gene match: 7.

This clone was recorded a few times. The CDR3 nucleotides are TGTGCCAGCAGCCCCGTGGGTAGCGGTTACGAGCAGTACTTC. As protein: CASSPVGSGYEQYF. V is TRBV5-4 and J is TRBJ2-7, with D perhaps matching TRBD2 (6 bases). The CDR3 runs 14 residues. The ends were cut back, 4 bases at V and 4 bases at J, with 15 bases in the middle. Per the germline V gene, CDR1 is SGHNT and CDR2 is YYREEE (reference sequence).

The genes are TRBV5-6 and TRBJ2-5; maybe TRBD2 (5 bases). V was shortened by 4 bases and J by 4 bases, with 20 bases between the two germline ends. The CDR3 loop spans 16 amino acids. In germline, CDR1 is SGHDT, CDR2 YYEEEE. The CDR3 is CASSLAPRLARETQYF. CDR3 in DNA: TGTGCCAGCAGCCTAGCCCCCAGACTCGCACGAGAGACCCAGTACTTC.

The chain carries TRBV9 and TRBJ2-7; 11 nucleotides agree with TRBD1. J lost 3 bases, V lost 5 bases, and 7 bases had no gene match. Germline V gene sequence: CDR1 SGDLS, CDR2 YYNGEE. CDR3 size: 15 residues. The CDR3: CASSEGQGVDYEQYF. The CDR3 bases are TGTGCCAGCAGTGAGGGACAGGGGGTGGACTACGAGCAGTACTTC.

The chain has TRBV4-1 and TRBJ1-5; TRBD1 matches at 8 bases. The germline V gene has CDR1 MGHRA and CDR2 YSYEKL. The CDR3 loop spans 19 amino acids. V shed 0 bases, J shed 0 bases, and the junction held 10 bases outside the gene matches. CDR3 loop: CASSQDRAGGAYSNQPQHF. CDR3 nucleotides: TGCGCCAGCAGCCAAGATAGGGCAGGGGGCGCGTATAGCAATCAGCCCCAGCATTTT.

This chain links TRBV19 with TRBJ2-3; 9 bases line up with TRBD2. Germline values: CDR1 LNHDA, CDR2 SQIVND (reference sequence). The CDR3 is 18 residues long. The V gene end was trimmed by 3 bases and the J gene end by 4 bases; junction bases not matched to a gene: 14. CDR3: CASSIPGASGVSADTQYF. CDR3 DNA: TGTGCCAGTAGTATCCCCGGGGCTAGCGGGGTTTCAGCAGATACGCAGTATTTT.

This clone was seen only once. The gene calls are TRBV10-3 and TRBJ1-2; 11 nucleotides align to TRBD1. Unmatched junction bases numbered 10, after V lost 5 bases and J lost 5 bases. From germline, CDR1 is ENHRY and CDR2 SYGVKD. There are 16 residues in the CDR3. The CDR3 spells CAISPAGQGGGYGYTF. For the CDR3, the DNA is TGTGCCATCAGTCCCGCGGGACAGGGGGGAGGGTATGGCTACACCTTC.

The J gene is TRBJ2-5, the V gene TRBV19; the match to TRBD1 covers 11 bases. The length of the CDR3 is 19 residues. V was pared by 0 bases and J by 4 bases, with 13 bases of the junction left unmatched. The V gene's germline CDR1 is LNHDA and CDR2 SQIVND (reference sequence). The CDR3 nucleotides are TGTGCCAGTAGTATAGATATCTTTTCCAGGACAGGGGGCCGAGAGACCCAGTACTTC. This codes for CASSIDIFSRTGGRETQYF.

This chain links TRBV18 with TRBJ2-4; a possible D gene is TRBD2 (5 bases). Trimming shortened V by 5 bases and J by 2 bases, and 7 bases separated the two germline ends. Looked up from germline, CDR1 is KGHSH and CDR2 is LQKENI. The CDR3 consists of 13 residues. The CDR3 sequence: CASSAGTKNIQYF. The CDR3 DNA reads TGTGCCAGCTCAGCCGGGACCAAAAACATTCAGTACTTC.

This chain links TRBV5-4 with TRBJ1-2, with 8 positions matching TRBD1. Per germline, CDR1 SGHNT and CDR2 YYREEE (reference sequence). The CDR3 is 15 amino acids. The V and J ends lost 2 bases and 8 bases, in that order; junction bases with no gene match: 11. The DNA for the CDR3 is TGTGCCAGCAGCTTAGGACAGGGCTTTTTCCGGGGCTACACCTTC. Protein: CASSLGQGFFRGYTF.

This clone has more than one count but fewer than ten. V and J are TRBV7-3 and TRBJ1-2; 9 nucleotides agree with TRBD1. The CDR3 totals 16 residues. Germline assignment: CDR1 SGHTA and CDR2 FQGTGA. Germline trimming cut 2 bases from V and 1 base from J; bases unmatched to any gene: 5. The CDR3 DNA follows: TGTGCCAGCAGCTTAGGGACAGGGCCGATTAACTATGGCTACACCTTC. Protein product: CASSLGTGPINYGYTF.

The rearrangement joins TRBV19 to TRBJ1-6, with TRBD1 as a possible D gene (6 bases). V gave up 6 bases and J gave up 7 bases, with 19 bases separating them. Germline V gene lookup returns CDR1 LNHDA and CDR2 SQIVND (reference sequence). The CDR3 is made up of 16 amino acids. The CDR3 spells CASSPTRGFANSPLHF. The CDR3 DNA is TGTGCCAGTAGCCCTACCAGGGGATTCGCCAATTCACCCCTCCACTTT. The entire variable domain, with the rest obtained from reference TRBV19 and TRBJ1-6, is as follows: DGGITQSPKYLFRKEGQNVTLSCEQNLNHDAMYWYRQDPGQGLRLIYYSQIVNDFQKGDIAEGYSVSREKKESFPLTVTSAQKNPTAFYLCASSPTRGFANSPLHFGNGTRLTVT.

As to this clone: At one boundary the junction diverges from the germline segment, which might be a read error. V gene TRBV7-9 combines with J gene TRBJ2-1, with 11 bases that match TRBD2. Germline CDR1 reads SEHNR; CDR2 reads FQNEAQ (reference sequence). This CDR3 is built from 18 residues. The DNA of the CDR3 is TGTTCCAGCAGCTTTGCTAGCGGGGGGCCGAGCTCCTACAATGAGCAGTTCTTC. Amino acid sequence: CSSSFASGGPSSYNEQFF. Together with reference TRBV7-9 and TRBJ2-1, the CDR3 gives the full variable domain: DTGVSQNPRHKITKRGQNVTFRCDPISEHNRLYWYRQTLGQGPEFLTYFQNEAQLEKSRLLSDRFSAERPKGSFSTLEIQRTEQGDSAMYLCSSSFASGGPSSYNEQFFGPGTRLTVL.

This clone has a handful of counts. The chain joins TRBV19 to TRBJ1-1; D is uncertain. CDR3 length equals 10 residues. Trimming removed 6 bases from V and 8 bases from J, with 7 bases in between. CDR1 and CDR2 from the germline V gene are LNHDA and SQIVND (reference sequence). The CDR3 region is CASRAAEAFF. The CDR3 region has the DNA TGTGCCAGTAGGGCAGCGGAAGCTTTCTTT. The full variable domain, with the rest looked up from reference TRBV19 and TRBJ1-1, is DGGITQSPKYLFRKEGQNVTLSCEQNLNHDAMYWYRQDPGQGLRLIYYSQIVNDFQKGDIAEGYSVSREKKESFPLTVTSAQKNPTAFYLCASRAAEAFFGQGTRLTVV.